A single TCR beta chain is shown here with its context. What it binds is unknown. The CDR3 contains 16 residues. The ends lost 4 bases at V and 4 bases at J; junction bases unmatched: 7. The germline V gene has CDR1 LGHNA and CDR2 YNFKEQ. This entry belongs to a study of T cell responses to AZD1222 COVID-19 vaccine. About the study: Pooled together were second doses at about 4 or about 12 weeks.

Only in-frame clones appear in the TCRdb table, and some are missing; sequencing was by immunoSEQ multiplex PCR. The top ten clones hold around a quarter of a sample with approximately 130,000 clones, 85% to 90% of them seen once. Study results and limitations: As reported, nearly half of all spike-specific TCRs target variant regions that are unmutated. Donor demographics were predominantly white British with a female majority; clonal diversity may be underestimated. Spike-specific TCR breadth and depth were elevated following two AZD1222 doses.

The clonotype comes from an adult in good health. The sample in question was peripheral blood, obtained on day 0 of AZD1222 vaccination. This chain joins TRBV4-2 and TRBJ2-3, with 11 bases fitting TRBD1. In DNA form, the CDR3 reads TGTGCCAGCAGCCGAGAACCGGGACAGGGGGCAGATACGCAGTATTTT. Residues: CASSREPGQGADTQYF.